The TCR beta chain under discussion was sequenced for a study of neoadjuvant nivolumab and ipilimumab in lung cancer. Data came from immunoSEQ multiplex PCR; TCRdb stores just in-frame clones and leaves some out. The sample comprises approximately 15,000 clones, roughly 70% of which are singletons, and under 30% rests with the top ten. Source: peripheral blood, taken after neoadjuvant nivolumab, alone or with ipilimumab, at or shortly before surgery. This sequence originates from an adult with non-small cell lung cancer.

The CDR3 nucleotides are TGTGCCTGGACCTTTAGGAGGGGCACTGAAGCTTTCTTT. It encodes CAWTFRRGTEAFF. This sequence joins TRBV30 and TRBJ1-1; D may be TRBD1 (5 bases). The CDR3 consists of 13 residues. V was clipped by 4 bases and J by 4 bases, with 13 bases between them. Germline V gene sequence: CDR1 GTSNPN, CDR2 SVGIG (reference sequence).